The 27 T cell receptor beta chains below all came from one sample that was sequenced in a study of blood T cell repertoires in COVID-19. Produced via immunoSEQ multiplex PCR; TCRdb's table is partial and in-frame only. Among some 200,000 clones, less than 90% were seen once, and the ten largest hold about 5.7%. Sequenced: peripheral blood. Receptor source: a woman in her thirties or forties with acute or convalescent COVID-19.

CDR3 sequence reads: CASGPDSAGELFF. CDR3 DNA: TGTGCCAGCGGACCGGACTCCGCGGGGGAGCTGTTTTTT. This rearrangement joins TRBV4-2 to TRBJ2-2; TRBD2 is a possible D gene (5 bases). With 8 bases removed from V and 8 bases from J, the gap between germline ends came to 15 bases. The CDR3 loop spans 13 amino acids. Germline loops: CDR1 LGHNA, CDR2 YNFKEQ.

The chain recombines TRBV24-1 with TRBJ2-1; 11 nucleotides line up with TRBD1. V gave up 0 bases and J gave up 0 bases; unmatched junction bases: 9. Germline V CDR1 and CDR2: KGHDR, SFDVKD. The CDR3 sequence is 20 residues long. CDR3 region: CATSDLSVGTGGSSYNEQFF. The DNA for the CDR3 is TGTGCCACCAGTGATTTGAGTGTAGGGACAGGGGGTTCCTCCTACAATGAGCAGTTCTTC.

This chain connects TRBV6-5 to TRBJ2-7; 7 nucleotides agree with TRBD2. Germline V gives CDR1 MNHEY, CDR2 SVGAGI. The CDR3 has 16 amino acids. Unmatched junction bases numbered 5, after V lost 0 bases and J lost 0 bases. The CDR3 nucleotides read TGTGCCAGCAGTTACTCTTTGCGGGGGACCTCCTACGAGCAGTACTTC. It yields the protein CASSYSLRGTSYEQYF.

The chain has TRBV24-1 and TRBJ1-2, with D possibly matching TRBD1 (6 bases). The V end was cut by 6 bases, the J end by 2 bases, with 9 bases between. The CDR3 is 13 residues long. Per germline, CDR1 KGHDR and CDR2 SFDVKD. The CDR3 protein is CATSIGQNYGYTF. In DNA form, the CDR3 reads TGTGCCACCAGTATCGGACAGAACTATGGCTACACCTTC.

Comment on this clone: Compared with germline, one end of the junction differs, possibly owing to a read error. The chain joins TRBV9 to TRBJ2-1, with 7 bases matching TRBD1. The V gene's germline CDR1 is SGDLS and CDR2 YYNGEE. This CDR3 comprises 11 residues. DNA of the CDR3: TGTGCCAGCAGCATTCCGGGACAGAGGGTCTTC. The encoded protein is CASSIPGQRVF. Supplemented by reference TRBV9 and TRBJ2-1, the full variable domain reads DSGVTQTPKHLITATGQRVTLRCSPRSGDLSVYWYQQSLDQGLQFLIQYYNGEERAKGNILERFSAQQFPDLHSELNLSSLELGDSALYFCASSIPGQRVFGPGTRLTVL.

The genes are TRBV2 and TRBJ1-5; 9 bases map to TRBD1. Looked up from germline, CDR1 is SNHLY and CDR2 is FYNNEI. With 4 bases clipped from V and 7 bases from J, the junction kept 8 bases outside the gene matches. The CDR3 extends over 15 amino acids. CDR3 sequence (DNA): TGTGCCAGCAGTGTGAAGGGACAGGGTGAACAGCCCCAGCATTTT. It specifies CASSVKGQGEQPQHF.

The chain uses TRBV5-1 and TRBJ2-7, with D tentatively TRBD2 (6 bases). The CDR3 runs to 16 residues. The ends were cut back, 1 base at V and 2 bases at J, with 16 bases in the middle. Germline V gene sequence: CDR1 SGHRS, CDR2 YFSETQ. The CDR3 coding sequence is TGCGCCAGCAGCTTGATGAGGGACTCCCCAACCTACGAGCAGTACTTC. Its translation: CASSLMRDSPTYEQYF. The full variable domain, with the rest looked up from reference TRBV5-1 and TRBJ2-7, is KAGVTQTPRYLIKTRGQQVTLSCSPISGHRSVSWYQQTPGQGLQFLFEYFSETQRNKGNFPGRFSGRQFSNSRSEMNVSTLELGDSALYLCASSLMRDSPTYEQYFGPGTRLTVT.

The chain recombines TRBV24-1 with TRBJ1-5; the match to TRBD1 covers 7 bases. CDR1 is KGHDR, CDR2 SFDVKD, per germline. With 2 bases clipped from V and 4 bases from J, the junction kept 7 bases outside the gene matches. There are 16 residues in the CDR3. CDR3 sequence reads: CATSDSRQGGNQPQHF. DNA of the CDR3: TGTGCCACCAGTGATTCTCGACAGGGAGGTAATCAGCCCCAGCATTTT.

J is TRBJ1-6 and V is TRBV5-4, with unresolved D. The length of the CDR3 is 13 residues. Trimming removed 6 bases from V and 5 bases from J, with 9 bases in between. In germline, CDR1 is SGHNT, CDR2 YYREEE (reference sequence). The DNA of the CDR3 is TGTGCCAGCACGGAGTGGGATAATTCACCCCTCCACTTT. It encodes CASTEWDNSPLHF.

The chain joins TRBV12-3 or TRBV12-4 to TRBJ1-1; no definite D call. The CDR3 covers 13 residues. Trimming took off 4 bases at V and 0 bases at J, with 6 bases between the two ends. CDR3 sequence reads: CASSSQVNTEAFF. The CDR3 nucleotides read TGTGCCAGCAGTTCCCAGGTGAACACTGAAGCTTTCTTT.

This CDR3 reads CATSSNAGNNQPQHF. The CDR3 coding sequence is TGTGCCACCAGTTCGAATGCCGGTAACAATCAGCCCCAGCATTTT. The V gene is TRBV24-1, the J gene TRBJ1-5; no firm D call. The germline gives CDR1 KGHDR, CDR2 SFDVKD. This CDR3 comprises 15 residues. V lost 6 bases to trimming and J lost 3 bases, with 14 bases between them.

This clone was recorded only once. The rearrangement links TRBV19 to TRBJ1-4; 8 bases map to TRBD1. Germline lookup yields CDR1 LNHDA and CDR2 SQIVND (reference sequence). The CDR3 consists of 16 residues. J was trimmed by 8 bases and V by 4 bases; bases with no gene match: 12. The CDR3 bases are TGTGCCAGTAGTAGCGTCCTGGACAGGGTCGACGAAAAACTGTTTTTT. Protein product: CASSSVLDRVDEKLFF.

The chain combines TRBV7-2 with TRBJ2-3; 10 positions agree with TRBD2. Germline lookup yields CDR1 SGHTA and CDR2 FQGNSA. Trimming took 2 bases from V and 5 from J; bases not matched to a gene: 7. CDR3 length equals 16 residues. CDR3 nucleotide sequence: TGTGCCAGCAGCTTATCGCCTAGCGGGGGAGTAGATACGCAGTATTTT. Protein sequence: CASSLSPSGGVDTQYF. The variable domain in full, completed from reference TRBV7-2 and TRBJ2-3, reads GAGVSQSPSNKVTEKGKDVELRCDPISGHTALYWYRQSLGQGLEFLIYFQGNSAPDKSGLPSDRFSAERTGGSVSTLTIQRTQQEDSAVYLCASSLSPSGGVDTQYFGPGTRLTVL.

This chain links TRBV6-1 with TRBJ1-1, with TRBD1 matching over 7 bases. The germline gives CDR1 MNHNS, CDR2 SASEGT. V dropped 3 bases and J dropped 7; count of bases not matched to a gene: 2. The CDR3 length is 12 residues. Written as DNA, the CDR3 is TGTGCCAGCAGTGACCAGGGGGGTGAAGCTTTCTTT. It yields the protein CASSDQGGEAFF.

The gene calls are TRBV11-3 and TRBJ2-2; the D is unclear. The V gene lost 1 base and the J gene lost 6 bases, with 6 bases spanning the gap. The CDR3 runs 13 residues. The germline V gene encodes CDR1 SGHNT and CDR2 YENEEA. DNA of the CDR3: TGTGCCAGCAGCTTAGGTTTCGCCGGGGAGCTGTTTTTT. It translates to CASSLGFAGELFF.

This sequence joins TRBV7-2 and TRBJ1-2; D is unclear. This CDR3 comprises 16 residues. CDR1 and CDR2 from the germline V gene are SGHTA and FQGNSA. Trimming shortened V by 1 base and J by 0 bases, and 12 bases separated the two germline ends. DNA of the CDR3: TGTGCCAGCAGCTTAGAGTGGACTAGAGCTAACTATGGCTACACCTTC. It translates to CASSLEWTRANYGYTF.

The DNA of the CDR3 is TGTGCCAGCAGCTTAGTTGACAGAGATACGCAGTATTTT. This codes for CASSLVDRDTQYF. The gene calls are TRBV11-2 and TRBJ2-3; TRBD1 is a possible D gene (5 bases). CDR1 SGHAT and CDR2 FQNNGV come from the germline V gene. The CDR3 sequence is 13 residues long. Trimming cost V 1 base and J 5 bases, with 7 bases left between them.

This clone was seen just once. The V gene is TRBV6-5, the J gene TRBJ2-5; tentatively, D is TRBD1 (7 bases). V lost 0 bases, J lost 5 bases, and 10 bases lay in between. Per the germline V gene, CDR1 is MNHEY and CDR2 is SVGAGI. The CDR3 has 14 residues. The CDR3 here is CASSYSTGRETQYF. The DNA of the CDR3 is TGTGCCAGCAGTTACTCGACAGGGAGGGAGACCCAGTACTTC.

In this sample, this clone turned up a few times. The V and J genes are TRBV7-9 and TRBJ2-1, with 7 positions matching TRBD2. The trim removed 5 bases at V and 4 bases at J, leaving 14 bases unmatched. The germline CDR1 and CDR2 sequences are SEHNR and FQNEAQ (reference sequence). The CDR3 loop spans 17 amino acids. The CDR3 is CASSPPPRLAVYNEQFF. CDR3 nucleotide sequence: TGTGCCAGCAGCCCGCCCCCCCGGCTAGCGGTTTACAATGAGCAGTTCTTC.

This chain links TRBV28 with TRBJ2-2, with 10 nucleotides matching TRBD2. This CDR3 is built from 16 residues. Per germline, CDR1 MDHEN and CDR2 SYDVKM. V was clipped by 7 bases and J by 6 bases; unmatched bases: 11. The CDR3 loop reads CASIYMGAGGPGELFF. For the CDR3, the DNA is TGTGCCAGCATCTACATGGGAGCGGGAGGGCCCGGGGAGCTGTTTTTT.

V gene TRBV28 combines with J gene TRBJ1-1, with D possibly TRBD1 on 5 matching bases. This CDR3 region has 13 residues. V was trimmed by 6 bases and J by 6 bases, leaving 14 bases between them. CDR1 and CDR2 (germline): MDHEN, SYDVKM. The CDR3 DNA reads as TGTGCCAGCAGGGGCGGGGGTCTCGCTGAAGCTTTCTTT. Translated, it gives CASRGGGLAEAFF.

The rearrangement links TRBV10-1 to TRBJ1-3, with D possibly TRBD1 on 5 matching bases. Trimming removed 1 base from V and 0 bases from J, with 10 bases in between. The CDR3 loop spans 16 amino acids. The germline V gene encodes CDR1 WNHNN and CDR2 SYGVQD (reference sequence). The CDR3 nucleotides are TGCGCCAGCAGTGAGTGGACATGGAGCTCTGGAAACACCATATATTTT. This codes for CASSEWTWSSGNTIYF.

The chain's CDR3 is CASSLSRARQGLEGKLFF. CDR3 DNA sequence: TGTGCCAGCAGCTTATCCAGGGCCCGACAGGGTTTAGAGGGAAAACTGTTTTTT. The genes are TRBV7-8 and TRBJ1-4; 7 bases are shared with TRBD1. Germline V gene lookup returns CDR1 SGHVS and CDR2 FQNEAQ. This CDR3 spans 18 amino acids. Trimming at V came to 2 bases and at J to 10 bases, leaving 19 bases not matched to a gene. Using reference TRBV7-8 and TRBJ1-4 for the parts outside the CDR3, the full variable domain is GAGVSQSPRYKVAKRGQDVALRCDPISGHVSLFWYQQALGQGPEFLTYFQNEAQLDKSGLPSDRFFAERPEGSVSTLKIQRTQQEDSAVYLCASSLSRARQGLEGKLFFGSGTQLSVL.

This chain connects TRBV5-1 to TRBJ1-3; D is perhaps TRBD1 (6 bases). Between the trimmed V and J ends, which lost 3 bases and 0 bases, there was a span of 13 bases. The CDR3 extends over 16 amino acids. Germline V gene sequence: CDR1 SGHRS, CDR2 YFSETQ. DNA of the CDR3: TGCGCCAGCAGCTCACAGGGAGGGCTCTCTGGAAACACCATATATTTT. Its translation: CASSSQGGLSGNTIYF. Looking up the rest from reference TRBV5-1 and TRBJ1-3 gives the full variable domain: KAGVTQTPRYLIKTRGQQVTLSCSPISGHRSVSWYQQTPGQGLQFLFEYFSETQRNKGNFPGRFSGRQFSNSRSEMNVSTLELGDSALYLCASSSQGGLSGNTIYFGEGSWLTVV.

V gene TRBV19 combines with J gene TRBJ1-6, with D maybe TRBD1 (6 bases). Germline V gives CDR1 LNHDA, CDR2 SQIVND (reference sequence). V dropped 3 bases and J dropped 8 bases, with 11 bases sitting between them. The CDR3 length is 14 residues. Here the CDR3 reads CASSIRHRDSPLHF. The CDR3 DNA follows: TGTGCCAGTAGTATTCGGCACAGGGATTCACCCCTCCACTTT.

The CDR3 coding sequence is TGTGCCAGCAGCGTACATAGCAATCAGCCCCAGCATTTT. Protein sequence: CASSVHSNQPQHF. V usage is TRBV9 and J usage is TRBJ1-5, with D unclear. V was pared by 1 base and J by 0 bases, with 2 bases between. This CDR3 contains 13 residues. From germline, CDR1 is SGDLS and CDR2 YYNGEE. The whole variable domain, remainder taken from reference TRBV9 and TRBJ1-5, is DSGVTQTPKHLITATGQRVTLRCSPRSGDLSVYWYQQSLDQGLQFLIQYYNGEERAKGNILERFSAQQFPDLHSELNLSSLELGDSALYFCASSVHSNQPQHFGDGTRLSIL.

This clone appeared a single time. The CDR3 coding sequence is TGTGCCAGCAGTTTTTACTACTCACTAGCGGGAGTAAACGAGCAGTACTTC. Its translation: CASSFYYSLAGVNEQYF. The V and J genes are TRBV28 and TRBJ2-7; 11 bases agree with TRBD2. The germline gives CDR1 MDHEN, CDR2 SYDVKM. The V and J ends lost 3 bases and 5 bases, in that order; junction bases with no gene match: 12. The CDR3 extends over 17 amino acids.